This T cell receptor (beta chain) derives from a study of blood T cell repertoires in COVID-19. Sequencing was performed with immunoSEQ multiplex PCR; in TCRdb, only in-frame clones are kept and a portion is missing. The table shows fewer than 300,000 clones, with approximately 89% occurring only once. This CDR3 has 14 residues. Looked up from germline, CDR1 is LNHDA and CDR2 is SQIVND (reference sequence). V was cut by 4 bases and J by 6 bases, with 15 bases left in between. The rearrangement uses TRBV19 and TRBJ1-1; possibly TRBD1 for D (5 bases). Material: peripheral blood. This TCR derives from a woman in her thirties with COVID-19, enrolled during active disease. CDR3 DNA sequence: TGTGCCAGTAGTAGAGACACCCTAGGGGCTGAAGCTTTCTTT. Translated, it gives CASSRDTLGAEAFF.